This TCR beta chain was retrieved from a study of OX40 agonist ivuxolimab in advanced cancers. Study as a whole: Patients in the trial were receiving intravenous ivuxolimab every 2 weeks, at doses of 0.01 to 10 mg/kg. Averaging roughly 60 years in age, with a range of roughly 23 to 80, the cohort was around 83% male. Prior anti-PD-1, anti-PD-L1 or anti-CTLA-4 therapy did not bar entry, and about 40% had some.

Findings and limits, study-wide: CD8+ T cells averaged more expanded clones than CD4+.

The CDR3 is 15 residues long. In germline, CDR1 is MNHEY, CDR2 SVGAGI. J gave up 5 bases and V 5 bases, and 8 bases lay outside the gene matches. For this clone: What it recognizes is unknown.

Libraries were prepared by immunoSEQ multiplex PCR; TCRdb keeps only in-frame clonotypes and omits some of them. The sample consists of tens of thousands of clones, 75% to 85% of them appearing once. This receptor was identified in an adult with an advanced solid tumor such as melanoma, head and neck, liver or kidney cancer. This specimen was CD4+ or CD8+ T cells sorted from blood, taken in a trial of the OX40 agonist ivuxolimab. The V and J genes are TRBV6-5 and TRBJ2-5, with 10 positions matching TRBD2. CDR3 sequence (DNA): TGTGCCAGCAGTCACCGGGGACTAGCGATGGAGACCCAGTACTTC. This sequence encodes CASSHRGLAMETQYF.